This T cell receptor beta chain was sequenced in a study of PD-1 blockade in classical Hodgkin lymphoma. Findings and caveats of the study: Patients who responded completely had about the same baseline diversity as newly diagnosed patients.

For this clone: Its target is unknown.

All patients experienced relapse after autologous stem cell transplantation, and brentuximab vedotin exposure was variable. Sequencing used immunoSEQ multiplex PCR; TCRdb keeps in-frame clones, though not all of them. The sample consists of 80,000 to 100,000 clones, 80% to 95% of them appearing once. This CDR3 spans 13 amino acids. Germline V gene data show CDR1 as SGHRS and CDR2 as YFSETQ. Trimming took off 2 bases at V and 4 bases at J, with 7 bases between the two ends. The rearrangement links TRBV5-1 to TRBJ1-5; D not certain. The TCR comes from a human donor with classical Hodgkin lymphoma. The sequencing used peripheral blood mononuclear cells (PBMCs), collected at baseline. CDR3 region: CASSFDGNQPQHF. The CDR3 DNA reads TGCGCCAGCAGCTTCGATGGGAATCAGCCCCAGCATTTT.